The 27 T cell receptor beta chains presented below share a single source sample, sequenced in a study of shared clonotypes between healthy human individuals. Produced via immunoSEQ multiplex PCR; TCRdb's table is partial and in-frame only. The sample lists about 380,000 clones; roughly 96% were seen once. The sample consisted of memory CD8+ T cells sorted from blood. Subset here: CD45RO+ cells pooled with CCR7-negative TemRA cells. The receptor source for this set is a man aged 30 to 39 in good health.

The V and J genes are TRBV5-1 and TRBJ1-1; D unclear. Germline V gene sequence: CDR1 SGHRS, CDR2 YFSETQ. V was shortened by 2 bases and J by 3 bases, with 14 bases between the two germline ends. The CDR3 is made up of 15 amino acids. CDR3 residues: CASSFLGVGDTEAFF. The CDR3 region has the DNA TGCGCCAGCAGCTTCCTGGGCGTTGGGGACACTGAAGCTTTCTTT.

The chain combines TRBV7-9 with TRBJ2-1; D is unclear. Trimming pared 0 bases from V and 10 bases from J, leaving 4 bases between. Germline CDR1 SEHNR, CDR2 FQNEAQ (reference sequence). The CDR3 consists of 11 residues. The CDR3 spells CASSLAGEQFF. The CDR3 DNA reads as TGTGCCAGCAGCTTAGCCGGAGAGCAGTTCTTC.

The V gene is TRBV27, the J gene TRBJ2-2, with TRBD2 matching over 14 bases. The CDR3 runs to 18 residues. Germline V gene lookup returns CDR1 MNHEY and CDR2 SMNVEV (reference sequence). V was clipped by 5 bases and J by 5 bases; unmatched bases: 10. The chain's CDR3 is CASSPTPTSGGGTGELFF. The CDR3 region has the DNA TGTGCCAGCAGTCCCACCCCGACTAGCGGGGGGGGAACCGGGGAGCTGTTTTTT.

The chain is built from TRBV7-8 and TRBJ1-1; D uncertain. CDR3 length equals 16 residues. V dropped 4 bases and J dropped 0 bases, with 15 bases sitting between them. Per germline, CDR1 SGHVS and CDR2 FQNEAQ. CDR3: CASSSQVARMNTEAFF. The DNA for the CDR3 is TGTGCCAGCAGCTCCCAGGTAGCCCGTATGAACACTGAAGCTTTCTTT.

The chain uses TRBV4-1 and TRBJ2-1, with D hard to call. The CDR3 is 13 residues long. V lost 4 bases and J 2 bases, leaving 6 bases between the germline ends. From germline, CDR1 is MGHRA and CDR2 YSYEKL. The CDR3 coding sequence is TGCGCCAGCAGCCCCCTGGCCTACAATGAGCAGTTCTTC. Translating gives CASSPLAYNEQFF.

Regarding this clone: Other nucleotide sequences in the sample specify the same CDR3. The chain joins TRBV28 to TRBJ2-2; 8 bases agree with TRBD2. CDR3 length: 15 amino acids. Germline V gene data show CDR1 as MDHEN and CDR2 as SYDVKM. V lost 2 bases, J lost 1 base, and 0 bases stayed unmatched. CDR3 loop: CASSLTSGNTGELFF. CDR3 coding DNA: TGTGCCAGCAGTTTAACTAGCGGGAACACCGGGGAGCTGTTTTTT.

This chain connects TRBV11-3 to TRBJ2-1; TRBD2 aligns across 12 bases. The germline V gene encodes CDR1 SGHNT and CDR2 YENEEA. The CDR3 is made up of 15 amino acids. Trimming at V came to 5 bases and at J to 7 bases, leaving 6 bases not matched to a gene. The CDR3 bases are TGTGCCAGCAGCCCGAGGACTAGCGGGGCTAATGAGCAGTTCTTC. Its protein is CASSPRTSGANEQFF.

The chain couples TRBV27 to TRBJ2-1, with D perhaps being TRBD1 or TRBD2 (5 bases each). Germline V gives CDR1 MNHEY, CDR2 SMNVEV (reference sequence). The CDR3 has 15 amino acids. V was shortened by 5 bases and J by 9 bases, with 20 bases between the two germline ends. For the CDR3, the DNA is TGTGCCAGCAGTCCGCTTATCCGACCAGGGAGTGAGCAGTTCTTC. Translating gives CASSPLIRPGSEQFF.

Comments on this clone: This sample also contains other DNA sequences that code for the same CDR3. The chain uses TRBV27 and TRBJ1-2, with 8 bases fitting TRBD1. V lost 2 bases, J lost 4 bases, and 0 bases stayed unmatched. The CDR3 extends over 13 amino acids. Germline CDR1 reads MNHEY; CDR2 reads SMNVEV (reference sequence). CDR3 nucleotide sequence: TGTGCCAGCAGTTTAACAGGGGGCTATGGCTACACCTTC. This encodes CASSLTGGYGYTF.

The chain links TRBV7-2 to TRBJ2-7; 8 nucleotides line up with TRBD1. CDR1 and CDR2 (germline): SGHTA, FQGNSA. J gave up 4 bases and V 4 bases, and 6 bases lay outside the gene matches. The CDR3 covers 14 residues. The chain's CDR3 is CASSSDRGRYEQYF. As DNA, the CDR3 is TGTGCCAGCAGCTCCGACAGGGGTCGGTACGAGCAGTACTTC.

This clone came up once. The rearrangement joins TRBV7-9 to TRBJ2-2; 8 bases are shared with TRBD2. Germline V gene data show CDR1 as SEHNR and CDR2 as FQNEAQ (reference sequence). The CDR3 has 17 amino acids. With V trimmed by 5 bases and J by 1 base, 9 bases remained unmatched. This CDR3 is CASSLRGSGRNTGELFF. CDR3 bases: TGTGCCAGCAGCCTCCGTGGGAGCGGGAGGAACACCGGGGAGCTGTTTTTT.

The J gene is TRBJ2-7, the V gene TRBV12-5; 8 bases are a match to TRBD1. The CDR3 has 16 residues. V gave up 1 base and J gave up 4 bases; unmatched junction bases: 9. CDR1 LGHNT and CDR2 FRNRAP come from the germline V gene. The CDR3 DNA follows: TGTGCTAGTGGTTTGGACGCCTTCGACAGGGGTTACGAGCAGTACTTC. This encodes CASGLDAFDRGYEQYF.

This chain uses TRBV28 with TRBJ1-3, with 8 bases matching TRBD1. CDR3 length: 15 amino acids. CDR1 and CDR2 from the germline V gene are MDHEN and SYDVKM. Trimming at V came to 6 bases and at J to 4 bases, leaving 8 bases not matched to a gene. In nucleotides, the CDR3 is TGTGCCAGCAGCCCAGGGGGCGCGAGGGGAAACACCATATATTTT. This sequence encodes CASSPGGARGNTIYF.

The rearrangement uses TRBV7-3 and TRBJ2-5; 7 bases agree with TRBD1. Germline trimming cut 4 bases from V and 2 bases from J; bases unmatched to any gene: 1. CDR3 length equals 13 residues. Germline V gives CDR1 SGHTA, CDR2 FQGTGA. CDR3 coding DNA: TGTGCCAGCAGCTCGACAGGGCAAGAGACCCAGTACTTC. As protein: CASSSTGQETQYF.

The chain employs TRBV19 and TRBJ1-5, with D uncertain. CDR1 is LNHDA and CDR2 is SQIVND in the germline V gene (reference sequence). The V and J ends lost 0 bases and 11 bases respectively, with 5 bases between them. This CDR3 region has 11 residues. CDR3 in amino acids: CASSIDRTQHF. CDR3 coding DNA: TGTGCCAGTAGTATAGATCGGACCCAGCATTTT.

V usage is TRBV6-5 and J usage is TRBJ2-3; TRBD2 matches at 8 bases. Germline lookup yields CDR1 MNHEY and CDR2 SVGAGI. V shed 6 bases, J shed 1 base, and the junction held 9 bases outside the gene matches. The CDR3 totals 16 residues. Here the CDR3 reads CASRYGRAFGTDTQYF. The CDR3 nucleotides are TGTGCCAGCAGATACGGGAGGGCCTTTGGCACAGATACGCAGTATTTT.

The chain uses TRBV5-1 and TRBJ1-3; D call uncertain. Germline lookup yields CDR1 SGHRS and CDR2 YFSETQ. V was cut by 4 bases and J by 3 bases, with 11 bases left in between. The CDR3 length is 14 residues. The CDR3 is CASSLPGIGNTIYF. CDR3 sequence (DNA): TGCGCCAGCAGCCTGCCGGGGATTGGAAACACCATATATTTT.

The rearrangement uses TRBV6-1 and TRBJ1-5; possible D gene TRBD1, 6 bases. Germline V lookup: CDR1 MNHNS, CDR2 SASEGT. Trimming removed 6 bases from V and 1 base from J, with 10 bases in between. This CDR3 region has 14 residues. In DNA, the CDR3 is TGTGCCAGCAGAACTGGACAGAGCAATCAGCCCCAGCATTTT. It translates to CASRTGQSNQPQHF.

The chain recombines TRBV21-1 with TRBJ2-7; whether TRBD2, the table's D call, matches the DNA was not checked. TRBV21-1 is a documented pseudogene. CDR3 length: 17 residues. CDR3 sequence reads: CASSIRRRSALAYEQYF. The CDR3, as DNA: TGTGCCAGCAGCATCAGGAGGAGGTCAGCTCTAGCCTACGAGCAGTACTTC.

V is TRBV7-8 and J is TRBJ1-2, with D unresolved. This CDR3 comprises 16 residues. Trimming left V 3 bases short and J 4 bases short, with 18 bases between. CDR1 and CDR2 (germline): SGHVS, FQNEAQ. This CDR3 is CASSFFLGAYGYGYTF. CDR3 bases: TGTGCCAGCAGCTTTTTCTTGGGCGCTTATGGCTATGGCTACACCTTC.

The chain combines TRBV2 with TRBJ2-7; 8 nucleotides line up with TRBD2. With V trimmed by 5 bases and J by 4 bases, 16 bases remained unmatched. CDR3 length: 17 residues. Per the germline V gene, CDR1 is SNHLY and CDR2 is FYNNEI. In DNA form, the CDR3 reads TGTGCCAGCAGTAAGGGGGGCTCGCGGGAGGATTGGTACGAGCAGTACTTC. It encodes CASSKGGSREDWYEQYF.

In DNA form, the CDR3 reads TGTGCCAGCAGTGACGCGTTTAATGAGCAGTTCTTC. It specifies CASSDAFNEQFF. The rearrangement joins TRBV6-4 to TRBJ2-1, with unresolved D. This CDR3 comprises 12 residues. Germline CDR1 reads MRHNA; CDR2 reads SNTAGT. Between the trimmed V and J ends, which lost 2 bases and 7 bases, there was a span of 6 bases.

The chain recombines TRBV6-9 with TRBJ1-3, with 10 positions matching TRBD1. The J segment lost 0 bases and the V segment lost 5 bases, leaving 7 bases of the junction unmatched. CDR3 size: 17 residues. Germline CDR1 is MNHGY and CDR2 is SVAAGI. Here the CDR3 reads CASSPGQGSRSGNTIYF. The CDR3, as DNA: TGTGCCAGCAGTCCGGGACAGGGGTCGCGCTCTGGAAACACCATATATTTT.

This rearrangement joins TRBV4-2 to TRBJ2-1; weak D call: TRBD2 (5 bases). Germline CDR1 is LGHNA and CDR2 is YNFKEQ. The CDR3 covers 15 residues. Trimming removed 1 base from V and 9 bases from J, with 16 bases in between. DNA of the CDR3: TGTGCCAGCAGCCAAGCCACACTAGTTCGGAGTGAGCAGTTCTTC. Amino acid sequence: CASSQATLVRSEQFF.

This clone appeared once. V and J are TRBV11-2 and TRBJ2-5, with D perhaps TRBD2 (6 bases). Deletions cut 2 bases from V and 7 bases from J, with 17 bases between. The CDR3 contains 15 residues. CDR1 is SGHAT and CDR2 is FQNNGV in the germline V gene. The CDR3 DNA is TGTGCCAGCAGCTTACGCCGGGACTCAGGAGGGACCCAGTACTTC. It yields the protein CASSLRRDSGGTQYF.

In regard to this clone: The identical CDR3 is also encoded by other nucleotide sequences in the sample. The chain is built from TRBV28 and TRBJ1-1; D is ambiguous. Germline assignment: CDR1 MDHEN and CDR2 SYDVKM. Trimming left V 1 base short and J 12 bases short, with 15 bases between. The CDR3 sequence is 13 residues long. DNA for the CDR3: TGTGCCAGCAGTTTATTAGTTCGAGGAGGACCTTTCTTT. It is translated as CASSLLVRGGPFF.

The rearrangement joins TRBV7-3 to TRBJ2-3; D may be TRBD2 (5 bases). Germline V gene lookup returns CDR1 SGHTA and CDR2 FQGTGA. V was shortened by 5 bases and J by 0 bases, with 12 bases between the two germline ends. The CDR3 covers 15 residues. CDR3 nucleotide sequence: TGTGCCAGCAGCCCAAAAGGCGGGAGCACAGATACGCAGTATTTT. Translating gives CASSPKGGSTDTQYF.